Below are 26 T cell receptor beta chains sequenced from a single sample in a study of T cell clonality in common variable immunodeficiency. Sequenced by immunoSEQ multiplex PCR; TCRdb stores in-frame clones only, minus some. The sample shows tens of thousands of clones, none of them appearing just once. Input material: peripheral blood mononuclear cells. The receptors derive from a person aged 18 to 75 in good health.

This clone was counted at least ten times. The observed sequence ends 3 residues before the CDR3 terminus, with the missing tail filled in from the germline J gene. V is TRBV28 and J is TRBJ2-7; D remains ambiguous. Germline CDR1 and CDR2: MDHEN and SYDVKM. The CDR3 covers 12 residues. V gave up 4 bases and J gave up 1 base, with 5 bases separating them. CDR3 sequence: CASSSQSYEQYF. The DNA read from the CDR3 is TGTGCCAGCAGTTCACAGTCCTACGAG. The complete variable domain, with remaining parts taken from reference TRBV28 and TRBJ2-7, reads DVKVTQSSRYLVKRTGEKVFLECVQDMDHENMFWYRQDPGLGLRLIYFSYDVKMKEKGDIPEGYSVSREKKERFSLILESASTNQTSMYLCASSSQSYEQYFGPGTRLTVT.

This clone was counted ten times or more. The CDR3 end lies 3 residues beyond the end of the read and is filled in from the germline J gene. J is TRBJ1-1 and V is TRBV5-1; D gene unclear. With 5 bases removed from V and 1 base from J, the gap between germline ends came to 12 bases. Germline V CDR1 and CDR2: SGHRS, YFSETQ. The CDR3 is 14 amino acids. The CDR3: CASRRIPGNTEAFF. CDR3 DNA, as far as it was read: TGCGCCAGCAGGAGAATTCCCGGGAACACTGAA.

This clone showed up many times. The read falls 3 residues short of the CDR3 end, and the missing part is taken from the germline J gene. The rearrangement joins TRBV19 to TRBJ2-1; a possible D gene is TRBD2 (6 bases). Per the germline V gene, CDR1 is LNHDA and CDR2 is SQIVND (reference sequence). V lost 3 bases and J 4 bases, leaving 13 bases between the germline ends. CDR3 size: 15 residues. CDR3: CASSISGSFYNEQFF. The CDR3 bases that were read are TGTGCCAGTAGTATTAGCGGTTCCTTTTACAATGAG.

Notes on this clone: The CDR3 is cut off 3 residues early in the read; its end comes from the germline J gene. The rearrangement uses TRBV13 and TRBJ1-3; 8 nucleotides agree with TRBD1. CDR1 PRHDT and CDR2 FYEKMQ come from the germline V gene (reference sequence). V shed 0 bases, J shed 3 bases, and the junction held 10 bases outside the gene matches. This CDR3 contains 18 residues. This CDR3 reads CASSLGLGDRGSGNTIYF. The sequenced CDR3 bases are TGTGCCAGCAGCTTAGGCCTGGGCGACAGGGGTAGTGGAAACACC. The full variable domain, rest sourced from reference TRBV13 and TRBJ1-3, is AAGVIQSPRHLIKEKRETATLKCYPIPRHDTVYWYQQGPGQDPQFLISFYEKMQSDKGSIPDRFSAQQFSDYHSELNMSSLELGDSALYFCASSLGLGDRGSGNTIYFGEGSWLTVV.

This clone was detected many times. Sequencing ends 3 residues short of the CDR3 end; the germline J gene provides the rest. V gene TRBV5-1 combines with J gene TRBJ2-6; TRBD1 is a possible D gene (6 bases). From germline, CDR1 is SGHRS and CDR2 YFSETQ. The CDR3 sequence is 16 residues long. The V gene lost 4 bases and the J gene lost 2 bases, with 13 bases spanning the gap. The CDR3 is CASSRQGGAGANVLTF. Incomplete CDR3 DNA: TGCGCCAGCAGCCGCCAAGGGGGTGCTGGGGCCAACGTC.

This clone was seen many times. The CDR3 end is not reached by the read, which stops 3 residues before it; the germline J gene fills it in. This chain links TRBV5-6 with TRBJ2-7, with 7 bases lining up with TRBD2. The CDR3 spans 14 residues. Germline-derived CDR1 and CDR2 are SGHDT and YYEEEE. Trimming took 3 bases from V and 6 from J; bases not matched to a gene: 9. This CDR3 is CASSWDYRVGEQYF. CDR3 DNA (partial): TGTGCCAGCAGCTGGGACTACCGAGTGGGCGAG.

A word on this clone: The CDR3 goes on 3 residues after the read ends, and that part is filled in from the germline J gene. The genes are TRBV20-1 and TRBJ2-1; possible D gene TRBD2, 5 bases. Per the germline V gene, CDR1 is DFQATT and CDR2 is SNEGSKA (reference sequence). There are 14 residues in the CDR3. V lost 3 bases, J lost 4 bases, and 13 bases lay in between. The covered CDR3 bases are TGCAGTGCTAGTCAAGCGGCACCATACAATGAG. Encoded protein: CSASQAAPYNE. The entire CDR3 is CSASQAAPYNEQFF.

This clone has at least ten counts. The read is 3 residues too short to cover the CDR3 end, so that end is filled in from the germline J gene. The J gene is TRBJ2-7, the V gene TRBV20-1; 8 bases are shared with TRBD2. This CDR3 has 15 amino acids. Germline-derived CDR1 and CDR2 are DFQATT and SNEGSKA (reference sequence). Germline trimming cut 3 bases from V and 2 bases from J; bases unmatched to any gene: 9. The CDR3 spells CSARRAGGKAYEQYF. The DNA read from the CDR3 is TGCAGTGCTAGGAGGGCGGGAGGCAAGGCCTACGAG.

This clone is deemed medium-sized. The CDR3 end is not reached by the read, which stops 3 residues before it; the germline J gene fills it in. This chain uses TRBV20-1 with TRBJ2-1; D might be TRBD2 (6 bases). There are 15 residues in the CDR3. From germline, CDR1 is DFQATT and CDR2 SNEGSKA (reference sequence). Between the trimmed V and J ends, which lost 2 bases and 4 bases, there was a span of 15 bases. CDR3 DNA (partial): TGCAGTGCTAGACCCTCCAGCGGGCTTTACAATGAG. Amino acids: CSARPSSGLYNE. The CDR3 as a whole reads CSARPSSGLYNEQFF.

At least ten counts were recorded for this clone. The missing CDR3 end, 3 residues past where the read stops, is filled in from the germline J gene. The chain links TRBV20-1 to TRBJ2-1; maybe TRBD1 (6 bases). The CDR3 is 12 amino acids. Germline loops: CDR1 DFQATT, CDR2 SNEGSKA (reference sequence). The V end was cut by 1 base, the J end by 6 bases, with 7 bases between. Incomplete CDR3 DNA: TGCAGTGCTAGAGGCAGGGGCAATGAG. Residues: CSARGRGNE. The entire CDR3 reads CSARGRGNEQFF.

Many counts were recorded for this clone. The read halts 3 residues ahead of the CDR3 end, with the missing end drawn from the germline J gene. The chain couples TRBV2 to TRBJ1-5, with D possibly being TRBD1 (6 bases). Looked up from germline, CDR1 is SNHLY and CDR2 is FYNNEI. V was cut by 2 bases and J by 7 bases, with 12 bases left in between. The CDR3 is made up of 14 amino acids. This CDR3 is CASSEQGSIQPQHF. CDR3 DNA, as far as it was read: TGTGCCAGCAGTGAACAGGGGAGTATCCAGCCC.

As concerns this clone: The observed sequence ends 3 residues before the CDR3 terminus, with the missing tail filled in from the germline J gene. The J gene is TRBJ1-6, the V gene TRBV18; D remains unclear. The CDR3 has 15 residues. Germline CDR1 reads KGHSH; CDR2 reads LQKENI. V was clipped by 2 bases and J by 7 bases, with 12 bases between them. The covered CDR3 bases are TGTGCCAGCTCACCAGACAACCTACGGAATTCACCC. This codes for CASSPDNLRNSP. In full, the CDR3 is CASSPDNLRNSPLHF.

This clone occurred many times. The read ends 3 residues shy of where the CDR3 ends; the end is completed using the germline J gene. The gene calls are TRBV20-1 and TRBJ2-1; no clear D. Trimming removed 1 base from V and 4 bases from J, with 5 bases in between. The germline gives CDR1 DFQATT, CDR2 SNEGSKA (reference sequence). The CDR3 extends over 12 amino acids. CDR3 DNA (partial): TGCAGTGCTAGAGTCATTTACAATGAG. It codes for CSARVIYNE. The CDR3, in full, reads CSARVIYNEQFF.

This clone was picked up many times. Read data end 3 residues before the CDR3 end; the end is taken from the germline J gene. V and J are TRBV7-2 and TRBJ1-4; D not certain. V lost 1 base and J 2 bases, leaving 5 bases between the germline ends. In germline, CDR1 is SGHTA, CDR2 FQGNSA. The CDR3 extends over 14 amino acids. The CDR3: CASSLGPTNEKLFF. Partial CDR3 DNA: TGTGCCAGCAGCTTAGGTCCGACTAATGAAAAA.

This clone was counted ten times or more. The read terminates 3 residues before the CDR3 end, so the remaining end is supplied by the germline J gene. The chain combines TRBV12-3 or TRBV12-4 with TRBJ1-5; 7 nucleotides match TRBD1. V lost 0 bases and J lost 5; bases outside the gene matches: 7. There are 16 residues in the CDR3. The part of the CDR3 DNA that was read is TGTGCCAGCAGTTTAGCGAACAGGGGTTTGGATCAGCCC. It translates to CASSLANRGLDQP. In full, the CDR3 reads CASSLANRGLDQPQHF.

This clone was seen repeatedly, ten times or more. The CDR3 DNA, read in part, is TGCAGTGCCGTTAAAACAGGCTTCTCTGGC. Amino acid sequence: CSAVKTGFSG. The CDR3 in full is CSAVKTGFSGYTF. The V call is TRBV20-1, the J call TRBJ1-2; D possibly corresponds to TRBD1 (5 bases). From the germline J gene comes the end of the CDR3, since the read stops 3 residues before it. The CDR3 has 13 residues. CDR1 is DFQATT, CDR2 SNEGSKA, per germline (reference sequence). Trimming pared 6 bases from V and 7 bases from J, leaving 18 bases between.

This clone has a count of ten or more. The DNA ends 3 residues before the CDR3 does, and the rest of the CDR3 is filled in from the germline J gene. This rearrangement joins TRBV29-1 to TRBJ1-2; D may be TRBD1 (6 bases). The CDR3 has 12 amino acids. Per the germline V gene, CDR1 is SQVTM and CDR2 is ANQGSEA. CDR3 in amino acids: CSVEEQGKDYTF. CDR3 DNA (partial): TGCAGCGTTGAAGAACAGGGAAAAGAC. The full variable domain, rest sourced from reference TRBV29-1 and TRBJ1-2, is SAVISQKPSRDICQRGTSLTIQCQVDSQVTMMFWYRQQPGQSLTLIATANQGSEATYESGFVIDKFPISRPNLTFSTLTVSNMSPEDSSIYLCSVEEQGKDYTFGSGTRLTVV.

This clone was detected ten times or more. The read terminates 3 residues ahead of where the CDR3 ends, so the germline J gene completes it. The chain combines TRBV29-1 with TRBJ2-7, with 9 bases that match TRBD1. Germline lookup yields CDR1 SQVTM and CDR2 ANQGSEA. The V gene end was trimmed by 7 bases and the J gene end by 1 base; junction bases not matched to a gene: 2. The CDR3 is 12 amino acids. The covered CDR3 bases are TGCAGCGCAGGACAGGGGTCCTACGAG. Protein product: CSAGQGSYE. In full, the CDR3 is CSAGQGSYEQYF.

This clone was counted many times. Read coverage stops 3 residues before the CDR3 terminus; the germline J gene supplies the remainder. The chain links TRBV12-3 or TRBV12-4 to TRBJ2-5, with a tentative D call TRBD1 (5 bases). The CDR3 covers 11 residues. Trimming took 4 bases from V and 5 from J, leaving 5 bases between them. Here the CDR3 reads CASSSGETQYF. CDR3 bases read: TGTGCCAGCAGTTCAGGGGAGACC.

Ten or more counts support this clone. Read sequence stops 3 residues before the CDR3 end, and the germline J gene provides the missing end. The chain combines TRBV20-1 with TRBJ1-3, with D maybe TRBD1 (6 bases). Trimming took off 5 bases at V and 8 bases at J, with 10 bases between the two ends. Per germline, CDR1 DFQATT and CDR2 SNEGSKA (reference sequence). This CDR3 is 11 amino acids long. The CDR3 loop is CSAPKGDTIYF. CDR3 DNA, as far as it was read: TGCAGTGCTCCAAAGGGGGACACC.

In this sample, this clone turned up many times. The read finishes 3 residues shy of the CDR3 end, and the germline J gene is used to complete it. The gene calls are TRBV5-1 and TRBJ1-4; D ambiguous. V was shortened by 0 bases and J by 8 bases, with 8 bases between the two germline ends. The CDR3 totals 13 residues. Looked up from germline, CDR1 is SGHRS and CDR2 is YFSETQ. The sequenced part of the CDR3 DNA is TGCGCCAGCAGCTTGGCCCTGAGCGAAAAA. Protein product: CASSLALSEK. The entire CDR3 is CASSLALSEKLFF.

This clone was picked up many times. The read ends 3 residues early relative to the CDR3; the germline J gene fills the gap. The gene calls are TRBV20-1 and TRBJ2-6; no definite D call. CDR3 length: 13 residues. Between the trimmed V and J ends, which lost 5 bases and 0 bases, there was a span of 5 bases. Germline loops: CDR1 DFQATT, CDR2 SNEGSKA (reference sequence). CDR3 sequence: CSAGNSGANVLTF. The part of the CDR3 DNA that was read is TGCAGTGCTGGCAACTCTGGGGCCAACGTC.

The sample holds many counts of this clone. The CDR3 end lies 3 residues beyond the end of the read and is filled in from the germline J gene. The chain joins TRBV20-1 to TRBJ2-7, with D hard to call. Per the germline V gene, CDR1 is DFQATT and CDR2 is SNEGSKA (reference sequence). V lost 4 bases, J lost 6 bases, and 10 bases lay in between. The CDR3 contains 11 residues. CDR3 bases read: TGCAGTGCTAAAATGGGCGTCGAG. This codes for CSAKMGVE. The CDR3 as a whole reads CSAKMGVEQYF.

This clone was detected many times. With the read ending 3 residues before the CDR3 end, the germline J gene is used to fill in that end. The chain employs TRBV10-3 and TRBJ2-1, with 7 bases identical to TRBD2. Germline values: CDR1 ENHRY, CDR2 SYGVKD. The CDR3 spans 14 residues. V shed 2 bases, J shed 4 bases, and the junction held 2 bases outside the gene matches. The CDR3 sequence: CAISEGLGYNEQFF. The CDR3 bases that were read are TGTGCCATCAGTGAGGGACTAGGTTACAATGAG.

This clone occurred many times. The read terminates 3 residues ahead of where the CDR3 ends, so the germline J gene completes it. The J gene is TRBJ1-1, the V gene TRBV6-2 or TRBV6-3; D unclear. Trimming took off 7 bases at V and 6 bases at J, with 24 bases between the two ends. Germline loops: CDR1 MNHEY, CDR2 SVGEGT. The CDR3 runs to 16 residues. CDR3 residues: CASIALGIPPGPEAFF. Incomplete CDR3 DNA: TGTGCCAGCATCGCGCTGGGCATACCCCCAGGCCCTGAA.

This clone is termed medium-sized (0.01 to 0.1%). The read is 3 residues too short to cover the CDR3 end, so that end is filled in from the germline J gene. This chain connects TRBV2 to TRBJ2-6, with 8 bases aligning to TRBD2. V trimming: 5 bases; J trimming: 0 bases; junction bases outside the gene matches: 6. Germline V gene lookup returns CDR1 SNHLY and CDR2 FYNNEI. The CDR3 is 17 amino acids. The CDR3: CASSKTSGYSGANVLTF. The CDR3 bases that were read are TGTGCCAGCAGTAAAACTAGCGGTTACTCTGGGGCCAACGTC.